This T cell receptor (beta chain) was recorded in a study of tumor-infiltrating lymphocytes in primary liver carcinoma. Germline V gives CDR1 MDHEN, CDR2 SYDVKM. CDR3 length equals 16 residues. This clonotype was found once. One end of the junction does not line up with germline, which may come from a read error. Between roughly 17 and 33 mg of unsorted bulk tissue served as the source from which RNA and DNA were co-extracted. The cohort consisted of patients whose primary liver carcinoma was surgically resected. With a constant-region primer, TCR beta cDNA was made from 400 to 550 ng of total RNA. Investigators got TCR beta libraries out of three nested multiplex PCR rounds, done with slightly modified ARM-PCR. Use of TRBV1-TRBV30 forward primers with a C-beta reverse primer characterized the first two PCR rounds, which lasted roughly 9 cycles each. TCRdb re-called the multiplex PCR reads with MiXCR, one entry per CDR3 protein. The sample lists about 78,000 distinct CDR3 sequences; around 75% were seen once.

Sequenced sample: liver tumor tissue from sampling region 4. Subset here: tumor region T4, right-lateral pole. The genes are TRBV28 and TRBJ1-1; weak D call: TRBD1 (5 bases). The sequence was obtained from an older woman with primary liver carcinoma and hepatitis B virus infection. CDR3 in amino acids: CASSLRGGRGGTEVFF. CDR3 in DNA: TGTGCCAGCAGTTTACGTGGCGGTCGCGGGGGGACTGAAGTTTTCTTT.